Each of the 12 T cell receptor beta chains below was sequenced from the same sample in a study of blood T cell repertoires in COVID-19. Some clones are missing from TCRdb's copy, which holds only in-frame ones; the method was immunoSEQ multiplex PCR. The data contain 93,000 or so clones, around 90% of them singletons. Sequenced input: peripheral blood. Source of these receptors: a woman of 80 years or more in a cohort sampled during active COVID-19.

This clone was recorded once. The chain recombines TRBV23-1 with TRBJ2-7; TRBD1 aligns across 10 bases. TRBV23-1 carries the ORF label, with uncertain function. The CDR3 sequence is 17 residues long. J gave up 0 bases and V 7 bases, and 12 bases lay outside the gene matches. CDR3 sequence reads: CASTKLPGQGSSYEQYF. CDR3 DNA sequence: TGCGCCAGCACCAAACTTCCGGGACAGGGGAGCTCCTACGAGCAGTACTTC.

The rearrangement joins TRBV7-2 to TRBJ2-1, with 8 bases fitting TRBD1. The CDR3 is 15 residues long. J was trimmed by 8 bases and V by 3 bases; bases with no gene match: 9. Germline V gene lookup returns CDR1 SGHTA and CDR2 FQGNSA. The CDR3 is CASSLKQGASDEQFF. CDR3 DNA sequence: TGTGCCAGCAGCTTGAAGCAGGGGGCTTCGGATGAGCAGTTCTTC. The complete variable domain, with remaining parts taken from reference TRBV7-2 and TRBJ2-1, reads GAGVSQSPSNKVTEKGKDVELRCDPISGHTALYWYRQSLGQGLEFLIYFQGNSAPDKSGLPSDRFSAERTGGSVSTLTIQRTQQEDSAVYLCASSLKQGASDEQFFGPGTRLTVL.

V usage is TRBV5-4 and J usage is TRBJ1-1; a weak D match, TRBD1 (6 bases). Germline-derived CDR1 and CDR2 are SGHNT and YYREEE (reference sequence). The CDR3 is made up of 14 amino acids. The ends were cut back, 4 bases at V and 7 bases at J, with 17 bases in the middle. CDR3: CASSPIQGMGEAFF. The CDR3 nucleotides read TGTGCCAGCAGCCCTATACAGGGTATGGGTGAAGCTTTCTTT. Full variable domain (rest looked up from reference TRBV5-4 and TRBJ1-1): ETGVTQSPTHLIKTRGQQVTLRCSSQSGHNTVSWYQQALGQGPQFIFQYYREEENGRGNFPPRFSGLQFPNYSSELNVNALELDDSALYLCASSPIQGMGEAFFGQGTRLTVV.

V usage is TRBV14 and J usage is TRBJ2-7; 7 nucleotides match TRBD1. The V and J ends lost 4 bases and 6 bases, in that order; junction bases with no gene match: 6. Germline V gene lookup returns CDR1 SGHDN and CDR2 FVKESK. The CDR3 totals 13 residues. The CDR3 here is CASSPTGVGEQYF. For the CDR3, the DNA is TGTGCCAGCAGCCCTACAGGGGTCGGCGAGCAGTACTTC.

The chain employs TRBV7-9 and TRBJ1-1; the match to TRBD1 covers 7 bases. Germline V gives CDR1 SEHNR, CDR2 FQNEAQ (reference sequence). V was pared by 5 bases and J by 10 bases, with 7 bases of the junction left unmatched. CDR3 length equals 12 residues. The CDR3 region has the DNA TGTGCCAGCAGCCTAGGGGCAGGGGGAGCTTTCTTT. This codes for CASSLGAGGAFF.

The chain recombines TRBV27 with TRBJ2-7; 9 nucleotides match TRBD1. This CDR3 is built from 14 residues. V trimming: 6 bases; J trimming: 3 bases; junction bases outside the gene matches: 6. CDR1 MNHEY and CDR2 SMNVEV come from the germline V gene (reference sequence). The CDR3 loop reads CASSRDRVDYEQYF. The CDR3 nucleotides read TGTGCCAGCAGCCGGGACAGGGTGGACTACGAGCAGTACTTC.

The chain has TRBV24-1 and TRBJ2-1; TRBD1 aligns across 7 bases. The J segment lost 5 bases and the V segment lost 4 bases, leaving 13 bases of the junction unmatched. The CDR3 extends over 17 amino acids. From germline, CDR1 is KGHDR and CDR2 SFDVKD. Here the CDR3 reads CATSDPTGTEKNNEQFF. DNA of the CDR3: TGTGCCACCAGTGACCCAACCGGGACAGAAAAAAACAATGAGCAGTTCTTC.

V is TRBV5-1 and J is TRBJ2-7; 8 bases fit TRBD1. Trimming at V came to 0 bases and at J to 3 bases, leaving 5 bases not matched to a gene. CDR3 size: 15 residues. The germline gives CDR1 SGHRS, CDR2 YFSETQ. The CDR3: CASSLEGQVIYEQYF. CDR3 DNA sequence: TGCGCCAGCAGCTTGGAGGGACAGGTCATCTACGAGCAGTACTTC.

The chain recombines TRBV3-1 (or the pseudogene TRBV3-2) with TRBJ2-2; tentative D call: TRBD1 (7 bases). The CDR3 runs to 18 residues. Looked up from germline, CDR1 is LGHDT and CDR2 is YNNKEL (reference sequence). Trimming removed 0 bases at V and 5 bases at J, with 19 bases between. The CDR3 loop reads CASSQDQRAGGHTGELFF. Here the CDR3 DNA reads TGTGCCAGCAGCCAAGATCAGCGCGCAGGGGGGCATACCGGGGAGCTGTTTTTT.

The J gene is TRBJ1-2, the V gene TRBV10-1; D not certain. Germline V lookup: CDR1 WNHNN, CDR2 SYGVQD (reference sequence). V gave up 4 bases and J gave up 2 bases, with 8 bases separating them. The CDR3 runs 13 residues. The CDR3 nucleotides are TGCGCCAGCAGTGGTACAGCCAACTATGGCTACACCTTC. Encoded protein: CASSGTANYGYTF.

The table lists this clone with a few counts. This sequence joins TRBV6-5 and TRBJ2-7; TRBD1 aligns across 8 bases. The CDR3 is made up of 14 amino acids. Germline CDR1 is MNHEY and CDR2 is SVGAGI. With 7 bases clipped from V and 3 bases from J, the junction kept 8 bases outside the gene matches. This CDR3 reads CASTPGTGNYEQYF. The CDR3 DNA reads as TGTGCCAGCACCCCGGGGACAGGAAACTACGAGCAGTACTTC.

This clone has only a few counts. The rearrangement links TRBV13 to TRBJ2-3, with 8 bases aligning to TRBD2. CDR1 is PRHDT and CDR2 is FYEKMQ in the germline V gene (reference sequence). V lost 5 bases, J lost 4 bases, and 14 bases stayed unmatched. The CDR3 runs 17 residues. The CDR3 sequence is CASSVPPGRAGPDTQYF. The CDR3, as DNA: TGTGCCAGCAGCGTGCCACCCGGGAGGGCGGGACCAGATACGCAGTATTTT.